A selection of T cell receptor beta chains follows, all from one sample in a study of PD-1 blockade in classical Hodgkin lymphoma. Clones were sequenced by immunoSEQ multiplex PCR, and TCRdb holds only the in-frame ones, with some missing. The profile shows approximately 6,700 clones, roughly 81% of them singletons. The input for sequencing was peripheral blood mononuclear cells (PBMCs), taken at baseline. All receptors come from a human donor with classical Hodgkin lymphoma. CDR3s include the opening cysteine and the closing phenylalanine or tryptophan. Fields, in order: J gene, V gene, D gene, clone size, CDR3 DNA, CDR3 protein. The D gene is left open where the match is weak. Where a row states a size, it is once, few, many or the class of an expanded clone; other rows omit it.

TRBJ2-3,TRBV7-2,-,-,TGTGCCAGCAGCTCGACAGGATTCACAGATACGCAGTATTTT,CASSSTGFTDTQYF
TRBJ2-6,TRBV15,-,few,TGTGCCACCAGCAGGGGCATTGGGGCCAACGTCCTGACTTTC,CATSRGIGANVLTF
TRBJ1-3,TRBV7-8,-,-,TGTGCCAGCAGCTTTGGGGACACGAGCTCTGGAAACACCATATATTTT,CASSFGDTSSGNTIYF
TRBJ2-7,TRBV12-5,TRBD1,few,TGTGCTAACCCTCCCCCTGACAGGGGGTTAACCTACGAGCAGTACTTC,CANPPPDRGLTYEQYF
TRBJ1-2,TRBV6-5,-,-,TGTGCCAGCAGTTACTCGATTCAGGGGTATGGCTACACCTTC,CASSYSIQGYGYTF
TRBJ2-7,TRBV28,TRBD2,-,TGTGCCATCCAGACCCTAGCGGAACCGAACGAGCAGTACTTC,CAIQTLAEPNEQYF
TRBJ2-1,TRBV13,TRBD2,-,TGTGCCAGCACCCTCTCCTTGACTAGCGGACCCTACAATGAGCAGTTCTTC,CASTLSLTSGPYNEQFF
TRBJ2-1,TRBV6-6,TRBD2,-,TGTGCCAGCAGCACCACTAGCGGAGGCTACAATGAGCAGTTCTTC,CASSTTSGGYNEQFF
TRBJ2-7,TRBV6-1,TRBD2,once,TGTGCCAGCAGTAATAGCGGGAGACTCTACGAGCAGTACTTC,CASSNSGRLYEQYF
TRBJ2-2,TRBV14,TRBD2,few,TGTGCCAGCAGCCCACTAGCGGATACGAACACCGGGGAGCTGTTTTTT,CASSPLADTNTGELFF
TRBJ2-3,TRBV6-1,-,-,TGTGCCAGCAGTGAAGGTGGGCGGGGGCGAATAGGCACAGATACGCAGTATTTT,CASSEGGRGRIGTDTQYF
TRBJ2-2,TRBV19,TRBD2,-,TGTGCCAGTAGTATGCCGGGACTAGCGGGAGGGCCCAACACCGGGGAGCTGTTTTTT,CASSMPGLAGGPNTGELFF
TRBJ1-2,TRBV7-2,TRBD1,-,TGTGCCAGCAGCCACCGGGACAGGGTCTATGGCTACACCTTC,CASSHRDRVYGYTF
TRBJ2-7,TRBV29-1,-,-,TGCAGCGCGGGTCTCACCTCCTACGAGCAGTACTTC,CSAGLTSYEQYF
TRBJ1-6,TRBV7-8,-,-,TGTGCCAGCAGCTTGGGTCCGGATTCACCCCTCCACTTT,CASSLGPDSPLHF
TRBJ2-2,TRBV2,-,-,TGTGCCAGCTGGGAGGGGGTCGGGGAGCTGTTTTTT,CASWEGVGELFF
TRBJ2-5,TRBV7-7,-,-,TGTGCCAGCAGCTTAAGTCATCAGGGGGGCTCGGAGACCCAGTACTTC,CASSLSHQGGSETQYF
TRBJ1-1,TRBV19,-,-,TGTGCCAGTACCGCTAGGCAGAGCATGAACACTGAAGCTTTCTTT,CASTARQSMNTEAFF
TRBJ2-3,TRBV13,-,medium-sized,TGTGCCAGCAGCTTAGATGTCTATACGCAGTATTTT,CASSLDVYTQYF
TRBJ2-3,TRBV10-3,-,-,TGTGCCATCAGTGAAACAGATACGCAGTATTTT,CAISETDTQYF
TRBJ1-5,TRBV28,-,few,TGTGCCAGCAAAAGGGGCCAGTTTAGCAATCAGCCCCAGCATTTT,CASKRGQFSNQPQHF
TRBJ2-4,TRBV19,TRBD2,once,TGTGCCAGTAGTATAGTCTCTAGCGGGAGTAACATTCAGTACTTC,CASSIVSSGSNIQYF
TRBJ2-1,TRBV7-6,-,-,TGTGCCAGCAGCGCCCAGATTGGGAATGAGCAGTTCTTC,CASSAQIGNEQFF
TRBJ2-7,TRBV7-2,-,-,TGTGCCAGCAGCTTAGCGGGCCTGCCCCCGGACAGCTCCTACGAGCAGTACTTC,CASSLAGLPPDSSYEQYF
TRBJ2-5,TRBV2,-,-,TGTGCCAGCAGGAACGAGATAGCGGCCCAAGAGACCCAGTACTTC,CASRNEIAAQETQYF
TRBJ2-6,TRBV2,TRBD1,-,TGTGCCAGCATACGGGACAGGGTGTCTGGGGCCAACGTCCTGACTTTC,CASIRDRVSGANVLTF
TRBJ2-5,TRBV4-1,-,-,TGCGCCAGCAGCCAAGTGAGGGACATAGCGACCCAGTACTTC,CASSQVRDIATQYF
TRBJ1-5,TRBV4-2,-,-,TGTGCCAGCAGCCAAGATTGGGACAGCAATCAGCCCCAGCATTTT,CASSQDWDSNQPQHF
TRBJ2-2,TRBV6-1,-,-,TGTGCCAGCAGTGTAGGGCCCACCAGGGTCACCGGGGAGCTGTTTTTT,CASSVGPTRVTGELFF
TRBJ1-1,TRBV6-5,TRBD1,-,TGTGCCAGCGAGAGACAGGGCGGCACTGAAGCTTTCTTT,CASERQGGTEAFF
TRBJ2-2,TRBV25-1,-,-,TGTGCCAGCAGTTCGACAGGCGGGGAGCTGTTTTTT,CASSSTGGELFF
TRBJ1-5,TRBV11-3,-,-,TGTGCCAGCAGCTTAAGGCAGGAGAAGACCTATAGCAATCAGCCCCAGCATTTT,CASSLRQEKTYSNQPQHF
TRBJ2-1,TRBV11-2,TRBD2,-,TGTGCCAGCAGCATACCTAGCGGAGGGAGGGCGGATGAGCAGTTCTTC,CASSIPSGGRADEQFF
TRBJ2-5,TRBV9,TRBD2,-,TGTGCCAGCAGCGTAGGGGTATCAGGCGGGAGTCGTAGTTTTGGAGAGACCCAGTACTTC,CASSVGVSGGSRSFGETQYF
TRBJ1-4,TRBV28,TRBD1,-,TGTGCCAGCAGCAACAGGGGGGGCTCCGCTAATGAAAAACTGTTTTTT,CASSNRGGSANEKLFF
TRBJ1-5,TRBV7-2,-,-,TGTGCCAGCAGCTTAGCAGGGTTCGATCAGCCCCAGCATTTT,CASSLAGFDQPQHF
TRBJ2-3,TRBV6-9,-,-,TGTGCCAGCAGTTACTCATTAAACAGAGATACGCAGTATTTT,CASSYSLNRDTQYF
TRBJ2-1,TRBV6-4,TRBD2,-,TGTGCCAGCAGTGAGGCGGGAGCCCACAATGAGCAGTTCTTC,CASSEAGAHNEQFF
TRBJ2-5,TRBV7-9,-,-,TGTGCCAGCAGCTTAGGTTTGGGAAGCGGTCCCCAAGAGACCCAGTACTTC,CASSLGLGSGPQETQYF
TRBJ2-1,TRBV10-1,-,once,TGCGCCAGCAGTGACGATGCGGGGGCGGTGCAGTTCTTC,CASSDDAGAVQFF
TRBJ1-1,TRBV21-1,-,once,TGTGCCAGCAGACGAACGATAGCAATTCGCACTGAAGCTTTCTTT,CASRRTIAIRTEAFF
TRBJ2-7,TRBV7-8,-,-,TGTGCCAGCAGCTTAGGACAGTCCAACTACGAGCAGTACTTC,CASSLGQSNYEQYF
TRBJ2-2,TRBV7-9,-,once,TGTGCCAGCAGCTTTTCCACCGGGGAGCTGTTTTTT,CASSFSTGELFF
TRBJ2-7,TRBV5-6,-,-,TGTGCCAGCAGCTTTGGGACGGAGTACTACGAGCAGTACTTC,CASSFGTEYYEQYF
TRBJ2-5,TRBV10-3,TRBD1,-,TGTGCCATCAACGACAGGGGAATGGGAGAGACCCAGTACTTC,CAINDRGMGETQYF
TRBJ1-2,TRBV7-9,TRBD1,large,TGTGCCAGCAGCCCTGGGACAGGGATATATGATGGCTACACCTTC,CASSPGTGIYDGYTF
TRBJ2-7,TRBV6-1,TRBD2,-,TGTGCCAGCAGACGTGGACTAGCGGGATTGTTCGAGCAGTACTTC,CASRRGLAGLFEQYF
TRBJ2-2,TRBV7-9,-,-,TGTGCCAGCAGCTTACGGACACAGAACACCGGGGAGCTGTTTTTT,CASSLRTQNTGELFF